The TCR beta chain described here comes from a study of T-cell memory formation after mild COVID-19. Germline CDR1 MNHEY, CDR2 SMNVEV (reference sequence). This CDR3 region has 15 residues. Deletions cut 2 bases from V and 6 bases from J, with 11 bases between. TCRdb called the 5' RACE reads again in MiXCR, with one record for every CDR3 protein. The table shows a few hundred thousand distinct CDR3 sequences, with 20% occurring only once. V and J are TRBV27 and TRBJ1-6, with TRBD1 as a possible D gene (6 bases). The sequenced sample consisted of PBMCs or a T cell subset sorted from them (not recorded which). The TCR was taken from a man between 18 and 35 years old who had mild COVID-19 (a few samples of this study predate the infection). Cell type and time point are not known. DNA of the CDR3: TGTGCCAGCAGTTTAGACAGGTGGGGTAATTCACCCCTCCACTTT. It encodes CASSLDRWGNSPLHF.